This is a list of T cell receptor beta chains from one sample in a study of blood T cell repertoires in COVID-19. Data came from immunoSEQ multiplex PCR; TCRdb stores just in-frame clones and leaves some out. The table shows 130,000 to 150,000 clones, with about 83% occurring only once. The sample taken for sequencing was peripheral blood. The receptors originated from a woman in her 50s with active or convalescent COVID-19. CDR3s include the opening cysteine and the closing phenylalanine or tryptophan. A D gene is named only where the DNA matches it firmly. Clone sizes are given selectively: once, few, many, or a class where the clone is expanded.

NA,TRBD2,TRBJ2-1,TRBV6-5,CATDWVAGPRDEQFF,TGTGCCACCGATTGGGTAGCGGGGCCCCGGGATGAGCAGTTCTTC
NA,TRBD2,TRBJ2-1,TRBV5-4,CASSLTSGSAYNEQFF,TGTGCCAGCAGCTTGACTAGCGGGAGCGCCTACAATGAGCAGTTCTTC
NA,TRBD1,TRBJ2-5,TRBV9,CASSPKTGNVETQYF,TGTGCCAGCAGTCCAAAGACAGGGAATGTAGAGACCCAGTACTTC
once,TRBD1,TRBJ2-2,TRBV5-1,CASSLGAGGSAGELFF,TGCGCCAGCAGCTTGGGTGCAGGGGGCTCGGCCGGGGAGCTGTTTTTT
NA,NA,TRBJ2-3,TRBV7-9,CASRDLRGRTDTQYF,TGTGCCAGCAGAGATCTCAGGGGACGCACAGATACGCAGTATTTT
NA,NA,TRBJ2-5,TRBV3-1/TRBV3-2,CASSQDPGTQYF,TGTGCCAGCAGCCAAGATCCGGGGACCCAGTACTTC
NA,NA,TRBJ1-1,TRBV28,CASSIMNTEAFF,TGTGCCAGCAGTATCATGAACACTGAAGCTTTCTTT
NA,TRBD1,TRBJ2-3,TRBV12-5,CASGLPRSGQTDTQYF,TGTGCTAGTGGTTTACCCAGATCGGGACAGACAGATACGCAGTATTTT
NA,NA,TRBJ1-3,TRBV10-3,CAIYPGSSSGNTIYF,TGTGCCATTTATCCGGGGTCCTCCTCTGGAAACACCATATATTTT
NA,TRBD2,TRBJ2-5,TRBV2,CASSDPVGSGAPKETQYF,TGTGCCAGCAGTGACCCCGTTGGTAGCGGGGCCCCCAAAGAGACCCAGTACTTC
once,TRBD2,TRBJ2-3,TRBV5-1,CASSAGLAGTDTQYF,TGCGCCAGCAGCGCCGGACTAGCGGGCACAGATACGCAGTATTTT
NA,NA,TRBJ1-5,TRBV28,CASRPPGGQPQHF,TGTGCCAGCCGCCCTCCGGGAGGTCAGCCCCAGCATTTT
NA,NA,TRBJ1-1,TRBV29-1,CSANHMNTEAFF,TGCAGCGCCAATCACATGAACACTGAAGCTTTCTTT
NA,TRBD2,TRBJ2-7,TRBV7-2,CASSPQLAGSNEQYF,TGTGCCAGCAGCCCCCAACTAGCGGGGTCGAACGAGCAGTACTTC
NA,NA,TRBJ2-7,TRBV7-2,CASSLVYRDYEQYF,TGTGCCAGCAGCTTAGTTTACAGGGATTACGAGCAGTACTTC
NA,NA,TRBJ2-2,TRBV7-3,CASSLRVAANTGELFF,TGTGCCAGCAGCTTAAGGGTTGCGGCGAACACCGGGGAGCTGTTTTTT
once,NA,TRBJ1-4,TRBV4-1,CASSLQQGMDEKLFF,TGCGCCAGCAGCCTGCAACAGGGAATGGATGAAAAACTGTTTTTT
NA,TRBD1,TRBJ1-1,TRBV29-1,CSADRGPTEAFF,TGCAGCGCCGACAGGGGACCCACTGAAGCTTTCTTT
once,TRBD1,TRBJ1-1,TRBV6-2/TRBV6-3,CASSSHDRGRTEAFF,TGTGCCAGCAGTTCCCACGACAGGGGGCGGACTGAAGCTTTCTTT
NA,NA,TRBJ1-4,TRBV4-3,CASSQSRWTDNEKLFF,TGCGCCAGCAGCCAATCCCGGTGGACTGATAATGAAAAACTGTTTTTT
NA,NA,TRBJ1-5,TRBV6-5,CASSYDSHSTQPQHF,TGTGCCAGCAGTTACGACAGTCATAGCACTCAGCCCCAGCATTTT
NA,NA,TRBJ1-1,TRBV24-1,CATRGKGLWGAEAFF,TGTGCCACCCGCGGGAAGGGGCTGTGGGGGGCTGAAGCTTTCTTT
NA,NA,TRBJ1-5,TRBV20-1,CSASLAASNQPQHF,TGCAGTGCTAGTTTAGCAGCTAGCAATCAGCCCCAGCATTTT
NA,NA,TRBJ2-7,TRBV5-8,CASSRGADSYEQYF,TGTGCCAGCAGCCGGGGGGCCGATTCCTACGAGCAGTACTTC
NA,NA,TRBJ1-1,TRBV11-2,CASRTHTMTEAFF,TGTGCCAGCAGGACTCATACGATGACTGAAGCTTTCTTT
NA,NA,TRBJ1-1,TRBV9,CASSVGIGVGTEAFF,TGTGCCAGCAGCGTAGGAATCGGGGTAGGTACTGAAGCTTTCTTT
NA,NA,TRBJ1-2,TRBV15,CATSRDVETYGYTF,TGTGCCACCAGCAGAGATGTAGAAACCTATGGCTACACCTTC
NA,NA,TRBJ2-3,TRBV6-2/TRBV6-3,CASSRQLTSTDTQYF,TGTGCCAGCAGTCGACAGCTTACTAGCACAGATACGCAGTATTTT
NA,TRBD1,TRBJ1-5,TRBV15,CATSRDFTGVTQPQHF,TGTGCCACCAGCAGAGATTTCACAGGGGTTACGCAGCCCCAGCATTTT
NA,TRBD1,TRBJ1-2,TRBV5-6,CASSFPAGGEDGYTF,TGTGCCAGCAGCTTTCCTGCAGGGGGAGAAGATGGCTACACCTTC
few,TRBD1,TRBJ1-6,TRBV19,CASSEQGKVNSPLHF,TGTGCCAGTTCGGAACAGGGGAAGGTGAATTCACCCCTCCACTTT
NA,TRBD2,TRBJ2-1,TRBV11-2,CASSLGASGTYNEQFF,TGTGCCAGCAGCTTAGGTGCTAGCGGTACCTACAATGAGCAGTTCTTC
NA,NA,TRBJ1-5,TRBV12-3/TRBV12-4,CASSFGSLQPQHF,TGTGCCAGCAGTTTCGGGTCACTACAGCCCCAGCATTTT
NA,TRBD1,TRBJ1-3,TRBV5-1,CASSQGTGGSSGNTIYF,TGCGCCAGCAGCCAGGGGACAGGGGGCAGCTCTGGAAACACCATATATTTT
NA,TRBD1,TRBJ1-5,TRBV19,CASSNRQGARGNQPQHF,TGTGCCAGTAGTAATCGACAGGGGGCGCGGGGCAATCAGCCCCAGCATTTT
few,TRBD2,TRBJ2-1,TRBV7-2,CASSALPGLAGEVEQFF,TGTGCCAGCAGCGCACTACCGGGACTAGCGGGAGAAGTCGAACAGTTCTTC
few,TRBD1,TRBJ1-2,TRBV18,CASSPQGARGYTF,TGTGCCAGCTCACCACAGGGGGCGCGGGGCTACACCTTC
few,TRBD2,TRBJ2-5,TRBV11-2,CASSLDPAGGFETQYF,TGTGCCAGCAGCTTAGATCCAGCGGGAGGGTTTGAGACCCAGTACTTC
NA,TRBD2,TRBJ2-1,TRBV7-2,CASSLGLAGYNEQFF,TGTGCCAGCAGCCTGGGACTAGCGGGGTACAATGAGCAGTTCTTC
NA,TRBD1,TRBJ2-5,TRBV5-1,CASSIGTGQETQYF,TGCGCCAGCAGCATAGGGACAGGGCAAGAGACCCAGTACTTC
NA,TRBD2,TRBJ2-2,TRBV5-1,CASSLLTSGTGELFF,TGCGCCAGCAGCTTGCTGACTAGCGGCACCGGGGAGCTGTTTTTT
few,NA,TRBJ2-7,TRBV6-5,CASRLPGASSYEQYF,TGTGCCAGCAGGCTCCCGGGAGCTTCCTCCTACGAGCAGTACTTC
NA,NA,TRBJ1-2,TRBV2,CASSVGEIYGYTF,TGTGCCAGCAGTGTTGGGGAGATCTATGGCTACACCTTC
NA,NA,TRBJ2-5,TRBV7-2,CASSLAPTNQETQYF,TGTGCCAGCAGCTTAGCGCCTACCAACCAAGAGACCCAGTACTTC
NA,NA,TRBJ2-7,TRBV29-1,CSVCEQWDFYEQYF,TGCAGCGTTTGTGAACAGTGGGACTTCTACGAGCAGTACTTC
NA,TRBD2,TRBJ2-1,TRBV29-1,CSAIAGGVNEQFF,TGCAGCGCAATAGCGGGGGGCGTCAATGAGCAGTTCTTC